Listed below are T cell receptor beta chains from one sample, sequenced in a study of shared clonotypes between healthy human individuals. The protocol was immunoSEQ multiplex PCR, while the TCRdb copy is restricted to in-frame clones and leaves out a portion. The sample holds about 670,000 clones, approximately 79% seen once. Material: memory CD4+ T cells sorted from blood. These receptors all come from a woman under 40 in good health. CDR3s include the opening cysteine and the closing phenylalanine or tryptophan. The D gene is left open where the match is weak. Size is omitted from some rows. Given values are once, few, many or a class for expanded clones.

CDR3 protein	CDR3 DNA	V gene	clone size	D gene	J gene
CATSRDGMKETQYF	TGTGCCACCAGCAGAGATGGGATGAAAGAGACCCAGTACTTC	TRBV15	.	.	TRBJ2-5
CASSIRVYQPQHF	TGTGCCAGTAGTATTCGGGTTTATCAGCCCCAGCATTTT	TRBV19	.	.	TRBJ1-5
CASSFDRVEEKLFF	TGCGCCAGCAGCTTTGACAGGGTGGAGGAAAAACTGTTTTTT	TRBV5-1	many	TRBD1	TRBJ1-4
CASSVSGGYEQYF	TGTGCCAGTAGTGTCAGCGGGGGTTACGAGCAGTACTTC	TRBV19	.	TRBD2	TRBJ2-7
CASSLGLAAFGRQDTQYF	TGCGCCAGCAGCTTAGGGCTAGCGGCTTTCGGGAGACAAGATACGCAGTATTTT	TRBV5-1	.	TRBD2	TRBJ2-3
CASSSGQGQETQYF	TGCGCCAGCAGCTCGGGACAGGGCCAAGAGACCCAGTACTTC	TRBV5-1	.	TRBD1	TRBJ2-5
CASSFHPSRDYGYTF	TGCGCCAGCAGCTTTCACCCCTCGAGGGACTATGGCTACACCTTC	TRBV5-1	.	.	TRBJ1-2
CASSLEGRPGELFF	TGTGCCAGCAGCTTAGAGGGGCGCCCCGGGGAGCTGTTTTTT	TRBV7-3	.	.	TRBJ2-2
CASSPPYSPIEQYF	TGTGCCAGCTCACCACCTTATTCCCCCATCGAGCAGTACTTC	TRBV18	.	.	TRBJ2-7
CASSFGTRGTDTQYF	TGTGCCAGCAGCTTTGGGACTAGAGGGACAGATACGCAGTATTTT	TRBV11-3	few	TRBD2	TRBJ2-3
CASSLSRPPYEQYF	TGTGCCAGCAGTTTATCTCGGCCCCCCTACGAGCAGTACTTC	TRBV28	.	.	TRBJ2-7
CASSKERFRTGVKLTCEQFF	TGTGCCAGCAGCAAAGAGAGATTTAGGACAGGCGTTAAACTGACGTGTGAGCAGTTCTTC	TRBV21-1	.	.	TRBJ2-1
CASSPRGVAGGFEQYF	TGTGCCAGCTCACCACGGGGAGTAGCGGGAGGTTTTGAGCAGTACTTC	TRBV18	once	TRBD2	TRBJ2-7
CASSLPGGPSNQPQHF	TGTGCCAGCAGTCTCCCGGGGGGCCCGAGCAATCAGCCCCAGCATTTT	TRBV27	few	.	TRBJ1-5
CASSGASDFLNEQFF	TGTGCCAGCAGTGGTGCGTCAGACTTCTTGAATGAGCAGTTCTTC	TRBV28	few	.	TRBJ2-1
CATSRRTGSVGTEAFF	TGTGCCACCAGCAGGAGGACAGGGTCGGTAGGGACTGAAGCTTTCTTT	TRBV15	once	TRBD1	TRBJ1-1
CASSPGQQETQYF	TGTGCCAGCTCACCAGGACAGCAAGAGACCCAGTACTTC	TRBV18	many	.	TRBJ2-5
CASSLLGRETQYF	TGTGCCAGCAGCTTGTTAGGGAGGGAGACCCAGTACTTC	TRBV5-8	many	.	TRBJ2-5
CASSQNTGNEQFF	TGTGCCAGTAGTCAAAACACGGGCAATGAGCAGTTCTTC	TRBV19	.	.	TRBJ2-1
CASSESITGTTEAFF	TGTGCCAGCAGTGAATCGATTACAGGGACCACTGAAGCTTTCTTT	TRBV25-1	many	.	TRBJ1-1
CASSLGEVQPQHF	TGTGCCAGCAGCTTAGGAGAGGTACAGCCCCAGCATTTT	TRBV11-2	few	.	TRBJ1-5
CASRLAGAETQYF	TGTGCCAGCAGGTTAGCGGGAGCGGAGACCCAGTACTTC	TRBV11-2	.	TRBD2	TRBJ2-5
CASSVTAETQYF	TGTGCCAGCAGTGTCACCGCGGAGACCCAGTACTTC	TRBV28	.	.	TRBJ2-5
CASSARQPREQYF	TGTGCCAGCAGTGCGCGACAGCCTCGGGAGCAGTACTTC	TRBV6-5	.	.	TRBJ2-7
CASSGSGTGIYEQYF	TGTGCCAGCTCTGGTTCCGGGACAGGGATCTACGAGCAGTACTTC	TRBV18	.	TRBD1	TRBJ2-7
CASSLRVDTEAFF	TGCGCCAGCAGCTTGCGGGTTGACACTGAAGCTTTCTTT	TRBV5-1	.	.	TRBJ1-1
CASSQDYRPGGSTNEKLFF	TGCGCCAGCAGCCAAGATTACCGGCCAGGGGGCTCAACTAATGAAAAACTGTTTTTT	TRBV4-1	.	TRBD1	TRBJ1-4
CASRGLEVGELFF	TGTGCCAGCAGGGGACTAGAGGTCGGGGAGCTGTTTTTT	TRBV6-1	.	TRBD2	TRBJ2-2
CASSFKETQYF	TGCGCCAGCAGCTTCAAGGAGACCCAGTACTTC	TRBV5-1	once	.	TRBJ2-5
CASSVGQGFGELFF	TGTGCCAGCAGCGTGGGACAGGGCTTCGGGGAGCTGTTTTTT	TRBV9	.	TRBD1	TRBJ2-2
CASSESGPEQYF	TGCGCCAGCAGTGAGTCGGGGCCGGAGCAGTACTTC	TRBV10-2	.	.	TRBJ2-7
CASSLISRQYNEQFF	TGCGCCAGCAGCCTAATTTCACGTCAGTACAATGAGCAGTTCTTC	TRBV23-1	.	.	TRBJ2-1
CASKITGDYGYTF	TGTGCCAGCAAAATCACAGGGGACTATGGCTACACCTTC	TRBV27	few	TRBD1	TRBJ1-2
CASSLAQGPPTDTQYF	TGCGCCAGCAGCTTGGCCCAGGGCCCCCCCACAGATACGCAGTATTTT	TRBV5-1	many	.	TRBJ2-3
CASRLAGSTDTQYF	TGTGCCAGCAGATTAGCGGGAAGCACAGATACGCAGTATTTT	TRBV14	.	TRBD2	TRBJ2-3
CASSYPTGYQGYTF	TGTGCCAGCAGTTACCCGACAGGGTATCAGGGCTACACCTTC	TRBV6-6	few	TRBD1	TRBJ1-2
CASSLVGRGARNEQFF	TGTGCCAGCAGCTTAGTCGGCAGGGGAGCAAGGAATGAGCAGTTCTTC	TRBV11-3	.	.	TRBJ2-1
CSASPRLKDSTIYF	TGCAGCGCCAGCCCCCGGCTCAAGGACAGCACCATATATTTT	TRBV29-1	.	.	TRBJ1-3
CASKTYSGNTIYF	TGTGCCAGCAAGACATACTCTGGAAACACCATATATTTT	TRBV28	.	.	TRBJ1-3
CASSVAGRTDTQYF	TGTGCCAGTAGTGTAGCGGGTCGCACAGATACGCAGTATTTT	TRBV19	.	TRBD2	TRBJ2-3
CASSLLGVYEQYF	TGTGCCAGCAGTTTATTAGGGGTATACGAGCAGTACTTC	TRBV27	.	.	TRBJ2-7
CSVVTGGRGYEQYF	TGCAGCGTTGTGACAGGGGGCAGAGGGTACGAGCAGTACTTC	TRBV29-1	.	TRBD1	TRBJ2-7
CASSPMILGREQTEAFF	TGTGCCAGCTCACCGATGATACTCGGGCGAGAACAAACTGAAGCTTTCTTT	TRBV18	.	.	TRBJ1-1
CASSQEKSANTEAFF	TGCGCCAGCAGCCAAGAAAAGTCGGCAAACACTGAAGCTTTCTTT	TRBV4-1	.	.	TRBJ1-1
CASRGTGVHEQYF	TGTGCCAGCCGCGGGACAGGGGTCCACGAGCAGTACTTC	TRBV21-1	few	.	TRBJ2-7
CASSEAGLAGLTSGANVLTF	TGTGCCAGCAGTGAAGCTGGGCTAGCGGGTCTCACCTCTGGGGCCAACGTCCTGACTTTC	TRBV2	.	TRBD2	TRBJ2-6
CASSPGYEQYF	TGCGCCAGCAGTCCCGGCTACGAGCAGTACTTC	TRBV23-1	.	.	TRBJ2-7
CASVGAESSYNEQFF	TGTGCCAGCGTTGGGGCGGAGAGCTCCTACAATGAGCAGTTCTTC	TRBV6-1	.	.	TRBJ2-1
CAKLRQGRSEQYF	TGCGCCAAACTAAGACAGGGACGAAGCGAGCAGTACTTC	TRBV5-1	.	TRBD1	TRBJ2-7
CASSMGGLAGVETQYF	TGTGCCAGTAGTATGGGTGGACTAGCGGGAGTAGAGACCCAGTACTTC	TRBV19	.	TRBD2	TRBJ2-5
CAGREAFF	TGTGCCGGTCGTGAAGCTTTCTTT	TRBV19	.	.	TRBJ1-1